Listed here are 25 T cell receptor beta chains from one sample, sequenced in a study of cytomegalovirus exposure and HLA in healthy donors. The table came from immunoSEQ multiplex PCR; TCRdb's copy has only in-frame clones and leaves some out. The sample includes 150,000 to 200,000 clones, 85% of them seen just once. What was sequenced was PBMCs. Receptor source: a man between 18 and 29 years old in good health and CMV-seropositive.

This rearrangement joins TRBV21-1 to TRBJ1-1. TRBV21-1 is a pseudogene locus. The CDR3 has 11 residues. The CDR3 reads CASSPYTEAFF. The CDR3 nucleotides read TGTGCCAGCAGCCCTTACACTGAAGCTTTCTTT.

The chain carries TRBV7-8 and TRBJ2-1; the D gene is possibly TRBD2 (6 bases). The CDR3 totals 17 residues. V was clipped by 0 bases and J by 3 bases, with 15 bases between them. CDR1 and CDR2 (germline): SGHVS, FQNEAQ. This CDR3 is CASSLARGGLLYNEQFF. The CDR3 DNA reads TGTGCCAGCAGCTTAGCGCGGGGCGGTCTCCTCTACAATGAGCAGTTCTTC. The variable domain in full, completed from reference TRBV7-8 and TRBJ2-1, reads GAGVSQSPRYKVAKRGQDVALRCDPISGHVSLFWYQQALGQGPEFLTYFQNEAQLDKSGLPSDRFFAERPEGSVSTLKIQRTQQEDSAVYLCASSLARGGLLYNEQFFGPGTRLTVL.

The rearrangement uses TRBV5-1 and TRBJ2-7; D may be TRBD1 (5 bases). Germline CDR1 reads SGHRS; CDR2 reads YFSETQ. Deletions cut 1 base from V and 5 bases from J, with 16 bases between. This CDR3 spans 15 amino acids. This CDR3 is CASSLRQGIGNEQYF. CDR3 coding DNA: TGCGCCAGCAGCTTGAGGCAGGGTATAGGGAACGAGCAGTACTTC.

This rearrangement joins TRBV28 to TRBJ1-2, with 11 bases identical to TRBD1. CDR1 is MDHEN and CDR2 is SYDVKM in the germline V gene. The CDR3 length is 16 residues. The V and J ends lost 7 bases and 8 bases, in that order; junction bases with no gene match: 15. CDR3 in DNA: TGTGCCAGCAATTCCCGGGACAGGGGGGCTTTAGGGGGCTACACCTTC. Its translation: CASNSRDRGALGGYTF.

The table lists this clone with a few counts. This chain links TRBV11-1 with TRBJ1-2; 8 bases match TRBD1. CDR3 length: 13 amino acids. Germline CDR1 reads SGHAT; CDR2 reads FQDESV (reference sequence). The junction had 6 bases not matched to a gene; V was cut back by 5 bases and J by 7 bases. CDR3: CASSPDREAGYTF. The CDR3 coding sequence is TGTGCCAGCAGCCCGGACAGGGAAGCTGGCTACACCTTC.

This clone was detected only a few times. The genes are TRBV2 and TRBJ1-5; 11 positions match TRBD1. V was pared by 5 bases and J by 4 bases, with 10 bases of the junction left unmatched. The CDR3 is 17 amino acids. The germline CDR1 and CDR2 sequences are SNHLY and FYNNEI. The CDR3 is CASSHPGTGGMNQPQHF. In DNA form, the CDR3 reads TGTGCCAGCAGTCATCCCGGGACAGGGGGAATGAATCAGCCCCAGCATTTT. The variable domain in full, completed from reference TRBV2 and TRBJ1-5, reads EPEVTQTPSHQVTQMGQEVILRCVPISNHLYFYWYRQILGQKVEFLVSFYNNEISEKSEIFDDQFSVERPDGSNFTLKIRSTKLEDSAMYFCASSHPGTGGMNQPQHFGDGTRLSIL.

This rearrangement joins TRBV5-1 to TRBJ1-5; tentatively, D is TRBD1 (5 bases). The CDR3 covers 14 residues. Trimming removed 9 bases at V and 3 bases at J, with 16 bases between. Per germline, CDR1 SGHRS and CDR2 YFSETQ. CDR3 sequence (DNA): TGCGCCATCAACATAAGGGGTCACAATCAGCCCCAGCATTTT. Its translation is CAINIRGHNQPQHF.

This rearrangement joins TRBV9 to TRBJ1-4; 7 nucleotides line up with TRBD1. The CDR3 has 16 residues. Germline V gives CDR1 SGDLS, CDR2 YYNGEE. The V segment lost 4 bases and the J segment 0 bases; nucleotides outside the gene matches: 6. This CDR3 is CASSSQGGATNEKLFF. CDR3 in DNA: TGTGCCAGCAGCTCCCAGGGGGGTGCAACTAATGAAAAACTGTTTTTT. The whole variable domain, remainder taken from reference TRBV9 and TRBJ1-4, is DSGVTQTPKHLITATGQRVTLRCSPRSGDLSVYWYQQSLDQGLQFLIQYYNGEERAKGNILERFSAQQFPDLHSELNLSSLELGDSALYFCASSSQGGATNEKLFFGSGTQLSVL.

The CDR3 bases are TGTGCCAGCAGCTTTGGACAGATCTACGAGCAGTACTTC. This encodes CASSFGQIYEQYF. The chain combines TRBV7-9 with TRBJ2-7, with D maybe TRBD1 (6 bases). Trimming removed 3 bases from V and 3 bases from J, with 9 bases in between. The CDR3 runs 13 residues. Germline V lookup: CDR1 SEHNR, CDR2 FQNEAQ (reference sequence).

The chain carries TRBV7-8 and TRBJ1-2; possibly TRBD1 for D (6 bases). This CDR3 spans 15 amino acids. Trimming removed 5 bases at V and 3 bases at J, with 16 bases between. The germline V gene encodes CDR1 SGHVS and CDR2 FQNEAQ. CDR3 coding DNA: TGTGCCAGCAGCCCCCCGGGCAGGGGTGACTATGGCTACACCTTC. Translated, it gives CASSPPGRGDYGYTF.

CDR3 DNA: TGTGCCAGCAGCTTGGTGGGACAGTCCTACGAGCAGTACTTC. Translated, it gives CASSLVGQSYEQYF. V and J are TRBV5-6 and TRBJ2-7; 7 nucleotides line up with TRBD1. Germline lookup yields CDR1 SGHDT and CDR2 YYEEEE. The CDR3 extends over 14 amino acids. J gave up 1 base and V 0 bases, and 1 base lay outside the gene matches.

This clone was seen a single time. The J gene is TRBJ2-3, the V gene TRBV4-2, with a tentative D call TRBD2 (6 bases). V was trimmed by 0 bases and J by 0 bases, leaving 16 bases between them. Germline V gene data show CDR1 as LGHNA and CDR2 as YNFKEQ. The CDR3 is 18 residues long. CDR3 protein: CASSQEGIAVGSTDTQYF. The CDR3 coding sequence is TGTGCCAGCAGCCAAGAGGGGATAGCGGTGGGTAGCACAGATACGCAGTATTTT.

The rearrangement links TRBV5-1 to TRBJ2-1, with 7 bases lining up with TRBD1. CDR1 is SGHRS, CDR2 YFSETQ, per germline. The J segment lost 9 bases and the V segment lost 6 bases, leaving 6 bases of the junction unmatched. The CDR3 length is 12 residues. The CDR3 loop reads CASNRGNLEQFF. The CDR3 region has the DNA TGCGCCAGCAACAGGGGTAACCTTGAGCAGTTCTTC.

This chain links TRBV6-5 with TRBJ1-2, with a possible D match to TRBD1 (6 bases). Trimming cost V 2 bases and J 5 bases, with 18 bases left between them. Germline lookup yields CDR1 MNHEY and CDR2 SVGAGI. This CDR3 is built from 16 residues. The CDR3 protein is CASSYGPSPGQYGYTF. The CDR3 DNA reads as TGTGCCAGCAGTTACGGCCCATCTCCCGGACAGTATGGCTACACCTTC.

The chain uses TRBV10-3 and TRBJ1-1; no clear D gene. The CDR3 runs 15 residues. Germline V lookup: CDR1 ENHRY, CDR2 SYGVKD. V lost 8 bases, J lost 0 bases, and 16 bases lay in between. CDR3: CAISETRSMNTEAFF. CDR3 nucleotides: TGTGCCATCTCTGAGACGCGGAGTATGAACACTGAAGCTTTCTTT.

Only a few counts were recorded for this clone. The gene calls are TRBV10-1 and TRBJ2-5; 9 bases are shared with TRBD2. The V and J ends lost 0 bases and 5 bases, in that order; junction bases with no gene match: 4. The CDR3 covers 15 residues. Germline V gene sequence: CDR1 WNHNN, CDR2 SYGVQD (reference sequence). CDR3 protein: CASSESLAGRETQYF. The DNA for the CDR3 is TGCGCCAGCAGTGAGTCTCTAGCGGGGAGGGAGACCCAGTACTTC.

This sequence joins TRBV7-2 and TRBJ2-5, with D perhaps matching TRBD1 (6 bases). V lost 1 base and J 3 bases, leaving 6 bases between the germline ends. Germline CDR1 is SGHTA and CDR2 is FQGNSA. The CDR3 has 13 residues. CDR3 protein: CASSLGTEETQYF. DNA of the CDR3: TGTGCCAGCAGCTTAGGGACAGAAGAGACCCAGTACTTC.

The CDR3 region is CASSVEFEIGEPQHF. CDR3 sequence (DNA): TGTGCCAGCAGTGTCGAGTTCGAGATCGGAGAGCCCCAGCATTTT. This chain links TRBV6-1 with TRBJ1-5; D remains unclear. Trimming removed 4 bases at V and 8 bases at J, with 18 bases between. The germline V gene encodes CDR1 MNHNS and CDR2 SASEGT. The length of the CDR3 is 15 residues.

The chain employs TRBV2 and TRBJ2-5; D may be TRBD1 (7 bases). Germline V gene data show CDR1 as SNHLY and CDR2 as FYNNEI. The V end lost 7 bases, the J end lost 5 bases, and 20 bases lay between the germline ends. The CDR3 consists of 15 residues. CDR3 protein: CASTPGAGGMETQYF. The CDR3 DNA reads TGTGCCAGCACCCCGGGAGCAGGGGGGATGGAGACCCAGTACTTC.

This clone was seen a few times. For the CDR3, the DNA is TGTGCCTGGAGTACTCCGGGAGGGAGCTCCTACAATGAGCAGTTCTTC. This encodes CAWSTPGGSSYNEQFF. The V gene is TRBV30, the J gene TRBJ2-1; 8 positions agree with TRBD2. The trim removed 2 bases at V and 0 bases at J, leaving 6 bases unmatched. This CDR3 has 16 residues. Germline assignment: CDR1 GTSNPN and CDR2 SVGIG (reference sequence).

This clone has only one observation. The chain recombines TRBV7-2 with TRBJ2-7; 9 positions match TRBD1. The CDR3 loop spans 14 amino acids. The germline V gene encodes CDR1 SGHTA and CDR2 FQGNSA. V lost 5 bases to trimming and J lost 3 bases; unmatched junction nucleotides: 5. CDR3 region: CASSESTGGYEQYF. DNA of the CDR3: TGTGCCAGCAGCGAGTCGACAGGGGGCTACGAGCAGTACTTC.

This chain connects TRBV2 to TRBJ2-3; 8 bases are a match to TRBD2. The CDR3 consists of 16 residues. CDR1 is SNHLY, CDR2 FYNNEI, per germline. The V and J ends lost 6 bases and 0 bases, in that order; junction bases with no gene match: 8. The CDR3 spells CASSDPTSVSTDTQYF. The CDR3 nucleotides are TGTGCCAGCAGCGACCCGACTAGCGTTAGCACAGATACGCAGTATTTT.

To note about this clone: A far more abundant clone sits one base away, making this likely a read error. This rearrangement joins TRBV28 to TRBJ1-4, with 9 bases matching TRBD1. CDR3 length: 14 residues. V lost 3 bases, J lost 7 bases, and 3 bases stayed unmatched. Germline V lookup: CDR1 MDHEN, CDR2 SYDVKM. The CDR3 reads CASSFGTGSEKLFF. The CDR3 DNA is TGTGCCAGCAGTTTCGGGACAGGGAGTGAAAAACTGTTTTTT.

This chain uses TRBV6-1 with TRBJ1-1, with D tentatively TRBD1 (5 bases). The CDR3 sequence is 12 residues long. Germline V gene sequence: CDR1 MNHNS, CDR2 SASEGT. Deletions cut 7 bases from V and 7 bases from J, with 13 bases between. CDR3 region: CASTQGDYEAFF. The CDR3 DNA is TGTGCCAGCACCCAAGGGGACTATGAAGCTTTCTTT.

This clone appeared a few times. CDR3: CASSQDLTGTEAFF. The CDR3 coding sequence is TGTGCCAGCAGCCAAGACTTGACGGGGACTGAAGCTTTCTTT. The rearrangement uses TRBV4-2 and TRBJ1-1; D call uncertain. The CDR3 extends over 14 amino acids. Germline values: CDR1 LGHNA, CDR2 YNFKEQ. Trimming left V 0 bases short and J 5 bases short, with 10 bases between.